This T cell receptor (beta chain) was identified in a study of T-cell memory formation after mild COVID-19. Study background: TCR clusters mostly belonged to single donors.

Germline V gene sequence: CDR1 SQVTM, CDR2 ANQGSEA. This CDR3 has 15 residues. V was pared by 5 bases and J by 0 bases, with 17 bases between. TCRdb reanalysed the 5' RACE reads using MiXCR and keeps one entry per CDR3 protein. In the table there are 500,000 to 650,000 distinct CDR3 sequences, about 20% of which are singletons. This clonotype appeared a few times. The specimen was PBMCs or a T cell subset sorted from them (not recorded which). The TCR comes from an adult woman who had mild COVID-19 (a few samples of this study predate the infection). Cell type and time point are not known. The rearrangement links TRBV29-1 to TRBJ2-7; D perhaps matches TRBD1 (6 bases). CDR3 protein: CSVLLTGLASYEQYF. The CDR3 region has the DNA TGCAGCGTTCTCCTCACAGGGCTTGCCTCCTACGAGCAGTACTTC.